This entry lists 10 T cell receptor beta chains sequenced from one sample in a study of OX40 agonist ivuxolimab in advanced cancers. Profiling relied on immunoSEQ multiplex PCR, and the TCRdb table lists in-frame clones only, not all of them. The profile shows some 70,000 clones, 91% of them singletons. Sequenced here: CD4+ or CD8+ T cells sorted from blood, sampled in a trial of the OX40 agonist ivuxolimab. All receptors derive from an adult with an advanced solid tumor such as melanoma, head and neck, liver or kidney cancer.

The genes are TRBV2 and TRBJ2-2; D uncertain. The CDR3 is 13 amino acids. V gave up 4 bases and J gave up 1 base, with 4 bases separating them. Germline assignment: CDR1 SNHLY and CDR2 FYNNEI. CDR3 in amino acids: CASSAWNTGELFF. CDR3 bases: TGTGCCAGCAGTGCTTGGAACACCGGGGAGCTGTTTTTT.

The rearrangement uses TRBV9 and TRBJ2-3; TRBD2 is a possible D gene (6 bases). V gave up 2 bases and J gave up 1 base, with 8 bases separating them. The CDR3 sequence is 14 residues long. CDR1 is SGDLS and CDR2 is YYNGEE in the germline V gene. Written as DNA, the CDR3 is TGTGCCAGCAGCGTTTGGGAGGGCACAGATACGCAGTATTTT. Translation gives CASSVWEGTDTQYF.

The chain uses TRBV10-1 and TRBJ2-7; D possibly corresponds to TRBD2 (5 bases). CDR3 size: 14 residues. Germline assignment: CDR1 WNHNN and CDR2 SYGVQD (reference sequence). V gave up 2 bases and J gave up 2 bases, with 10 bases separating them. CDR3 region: CASSERRVPYEQYF. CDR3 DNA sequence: TGCGCCAGCAGTGAGCGGCGGGTTCCCTACGAGCAGTACTTC.

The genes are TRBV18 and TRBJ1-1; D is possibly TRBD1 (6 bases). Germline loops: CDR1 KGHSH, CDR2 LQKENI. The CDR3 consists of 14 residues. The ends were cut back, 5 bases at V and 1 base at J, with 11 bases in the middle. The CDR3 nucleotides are TGTGCCAGCTCAGCACAGGGACGGAACACTGAAGCTTTCTTT. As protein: CASSAQGRNTEAFF.

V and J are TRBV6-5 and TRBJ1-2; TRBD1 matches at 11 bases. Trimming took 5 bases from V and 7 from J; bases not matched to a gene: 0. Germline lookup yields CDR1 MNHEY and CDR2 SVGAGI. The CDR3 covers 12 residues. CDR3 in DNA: TGTGCCAGCAGTGGGACAGGGGGTGGCTACACCTTC. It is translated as CASSGTGGGYTF.

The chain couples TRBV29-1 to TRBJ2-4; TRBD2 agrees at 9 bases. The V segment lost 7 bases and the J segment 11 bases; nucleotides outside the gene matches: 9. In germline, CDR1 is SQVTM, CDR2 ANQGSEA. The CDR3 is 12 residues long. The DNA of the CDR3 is TGCAGCGCGTCTATAGCGGGAGCTGTTCAGTACTTC. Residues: CSASIAGAVQYF.

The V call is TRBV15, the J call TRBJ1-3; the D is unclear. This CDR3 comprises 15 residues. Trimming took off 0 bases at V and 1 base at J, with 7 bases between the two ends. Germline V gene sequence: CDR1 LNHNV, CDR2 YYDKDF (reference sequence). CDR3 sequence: CATSRDPVSGNTIYF. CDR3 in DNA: TGTGCCACCAGCAGAGATCCAGTATCTGGAAACACCATATATTTT.

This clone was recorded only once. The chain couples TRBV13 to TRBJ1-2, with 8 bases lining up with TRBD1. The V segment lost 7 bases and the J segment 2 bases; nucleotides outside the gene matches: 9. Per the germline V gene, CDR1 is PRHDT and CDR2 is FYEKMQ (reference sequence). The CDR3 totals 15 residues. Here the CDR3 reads CASNPLNRGNYGYTF. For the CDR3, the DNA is TGTGCCAGCAACCCCTTGAACAGGGGGAACTATGGCTACACCTTC.

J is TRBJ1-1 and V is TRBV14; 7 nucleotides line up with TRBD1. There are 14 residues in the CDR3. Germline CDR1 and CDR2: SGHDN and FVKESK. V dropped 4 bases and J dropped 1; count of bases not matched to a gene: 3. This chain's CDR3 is CASSRDRANTEAFF. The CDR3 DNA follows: TGTGCCAGCAGCCGAGACAGGGCGAACACTGAAGCTTTCTTT.

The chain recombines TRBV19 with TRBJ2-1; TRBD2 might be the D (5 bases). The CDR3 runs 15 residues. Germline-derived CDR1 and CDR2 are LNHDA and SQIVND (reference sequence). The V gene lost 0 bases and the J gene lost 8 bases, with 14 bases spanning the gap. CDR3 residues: CASSIEAGRRDEQFF. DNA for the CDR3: TGTGCCAGTAGTATAGAGGCGGGTCGACGGGATGAGCAGTTCTTC.